The source of this T cell receptor beta chain is a study of T cells after posttransplantation cyclophosphamide. Overall study findings and caveats: Recipient CMV seropositivity and CMV reactivation strongly tracked TRB clonality.

This clone was picked up a small number of times. The antigen is unknown. Sequencing used immunoSEQ multiplex PCR; TCRdb keeps in-frame clones, though not all of them. The sample holds 20,000 to 25,000 clones, and no clone turns up only once. This CDR3 is built from 15 residues. With 1 base removed from V and 3 bases from J, the gap between germline ends came to 11 bases. CDR1 is SGHVS, CDR2 FNYEAQ, per germline. Sequenced: PBMCs. The clonotype comes from a woman aged 60-75 years in good health, CMV-negative, and a related stem cell transplant donor. The rearrangement links TRBV7-6 to TRBJ2-3; D gene unclear. The CDR3 sequence: CASSLEPLTTDTQYF. The CDR3 nucleotides are TGTGCCAGCAGCTTAGAGCCCCTTACTACAGATACGCAGTATTTT.